Given below is one T cell receptor beta chain in context. The target antigen is unknown. This sample stems from a study of glioma-infiltrating T cells. Broader study findings: Very few CDR3 sequences were shared between tissue and blood. Gliomas, especially low-grade, showed above-expected tissue-blood divergence; non-neoplastic patients showed below.

Amplification of TCR alpha and beta CDR3 regions from RNA used iRepertoire nested multiplex PCR. Input was about 95-400 ng of tissue mRNA or PBMC total RNA. A single record per CDR3 protein comes from TCRdb applying MiXCR to the multiplex PCR reads. Among fewer than 200,000 distinct CDR3 sequences listed, more than 30% were seen once. The CDR3 extends over 16 amino acids. Trimming stripped 2 bases from V and 0 bases from J, with 11 bases between. The chain carries TRBV12-3 or TRBV12-4 and TRBJ1-5; tentative D call: TRBD1 (6 bases). The source is a human donor with low-grade glioma or glioblastoma, undergoing nonglioma brain surgery, or in good health (not recorded which). Sequenced sample: glioma tissue, nonneoplastic brain tissue, or PBMCs (not recorded which). The CDR3, as DNA: TGTGCCAGCAGTTTAATGGGGGCAGATAGCAATCAGCCCCAGCATTTT. Protein product: CASSLMGADSNQPQHF.